The rows below give T cell receptor beta chains drawn from one sample of a study of T cell responses to AZD1222 COVID-19 vaccine. TCRdb keeps only in-frame clones here, not all; method: immunoSEQ multiplex PCR. The sample lists approximately 150,000 clones; around 83% were seen once. The starting material was peripheral blood, obtained 28 days after the second AZD1222 dose. The receptors shown here come from an adult who received the AZD1222 COVID-19 vaccine. Each CDR3 is given with its conserved first and last residue. A D gene is named only where the DNA matches it firmly. Clone size, where shown, is once, few, many, or a class for clones that have expanded.

d_gene	v_gene	len	j_gene	abundance	CDR3nt	CDR3aa
TRBD2	TRBV7-8	18	TRBJ2-7	once	TGTGCCAGCAGCTTAGTAACTAGCGGGGGACAAACGTTGTACGAGCAGTACTTC	CASSLVTSGGQTLYEQYF
TRBD1	TRBV7-9	18	TRBJ1-3	.	TGTGCCAGCAGCTCCACTCGGTGGGACAGGGGCGGTGGAAACACCATATATTTT	CASSSTRWDRGGGNTIYF
.	TRBV11-3	17	TRBJ2-2	.	TGTGCCAGCAGCTTCCAATGGGGCCAGTCCGACACCGGGGAGCTGTTTTTT	CASSFQWGQSDTGELFF
.	TRBV14	14	TRBJ1-1	.	TGTGCCAGCAGCCAAGCGGGGGGGCGCACTGAAGCTTTCTTT	CASSQAGGRTEAFF
TRBD1	TRBV15	16	TRBJ1-3	.	TGTGCCACCAGCACGAGGACAGGGGGCTTCGGAAACACCATATATTTT	CATSTRTGGFGNTIYF
.	TRBV11-2	13	TRBJ2-5	few	TGTGCCAGCAGCTTCAACACGGCTGAGACCCAGTACTTC	CASSFNTAETQYF
.	TRBV11-3	17	TRBJ2-3	few	TGTGCCAGCAGCTTAGGTAAAGGAGGCACTAGCACAGATACGCAGTATTTT	CASSLGKGGTSTDTQYF
TRBD1	TRBV19	14	TRBJ2-4	.	TGTGCCAGTAAGGGCAGGGGGCGAGAAAACATTCAGTACTTC	CASKGRGRENIQYF
.	TRBV2	13	TRBJ2-7	.	TGTGCCACATCTGGGGACACTGGCTACGAGCAGTACTTC	CATSGDTGYEQYF
.	TRBV28	12	TRBJ2-4	.	TGTGCCAGCTGTCTAGGGAAAAACATTCAGTACTTC	CASCLGKNIQYF
.	TRBV2	17	TRBJ1-6	.	TGTGCCAGCAGTTACTGGGGCAAGGAAGGGGGGGGATCACCCCTCCACTTT	CASSYWGKEGGGSPLHF
TRBD2	TRBV7-9	16	TRBJ2-2	.	TGTGCCAGCAGCTTCGGACTAGCGGCTAACACCGGGGAGCTGTTTTTT	CASSFGLAANTGELFF
.	TRBV9	15	TRBJ2-3	.	TGTGCCAGCAGCGTCGAGGGGGGGCGCACAGATACGCAGTATTTT	CASSVEGGRTDTQYF
.	TRBV20-1	11	TRBJ1-1	.	TGCAGTGCTATGATGAACACTGAAGCTTTCTTT	CSAMMNTEAFF
.	TRBV6-5	12	TRBJ1-1	.	TGTGCCAGCAGTATGGACCCTCGTGAAGCTTTCTTT	CASSMDPREAFF
.	TRBV5-1	16	TRBJ2-1	.	TGCGCCAGCAGCTTGGAGTCAGTTCCCTCCTACAATGAGCAGTTCTTC	CASSLESVPSYNEQFF
.	TRBV21-1	13	TRBJ2-6	.	TGTGCCAGCAGCGTCTCTGGGGCCAACGTCCTGACTTTC	CASSVSGANVLTF
.	TRBV28	14	TRBJ2-7	.	TGTGCCAGCAGCCAAGGGACGATCCCCTACGAGCAGTACTTC	CASSQGTIPYEQYF
.	TRBV2	13	TRBJ2-2	.	TGTGCCAGCAGTGAGGGGAACACCGGGGAGCTGTTTTTT	CASSEGNTGELFF
.	TRBV5-8	13	TRBJ1-1	.	TGTGCCAGCAGCTTGAGGTGGGGGACTGAAGCTTTCTTT	CASSLRWGTEAFF
TRBD1	TRBV2	14	TRBJ2-7	.	TGTGCCAGCTTTCCAAGGGGGCTGCGTGGAGAGCAGTACTTC	CASFPRGLRGEQYF
.	TRBV7-9	14	TRBJ1-1	.	TGTGCCAGCAGCTTTCTCGGCGGGGACACTGAAGCTTTCTTT	CASSFLGGDTEAFF
.	TRBV4-1	16	TRBJ2-5	.	TGCGCCAGCAGCCAACGAGTTAGGGAGGTCCAAGAGACCCAGTACTTC	CASSQRVREVQETQYF
TRBD1	TRBV5-4	17	TRBJ2-6	.	TGTGCCAGCAGCTTCGGGACAGGGGCCTCTGGGGCCAACGTCCTGACTTTC	CASSFGTGASGANVLTF
TRBD1	TRBV3-1/TRBV3-2	16	TRBJ2-2	few	TGTGCCAGCAGCCAGAGGGACAGAAAGAACACCGGGGAGCTGTTTTTT	CASSQRDRKNTGELFF
.	TRBV3-1/TRBV3-2	14	TRBJ1-1	.	TGTGCCAGCAGCCTTGGCCGCGAAGGCACTGAAGCTTTCTTT	CASSLGREGTEAFF
.	TRBV4-1	17	TRBJ1-5	.	TGCGCCAGCAGCCAGGGGTTAAGTGTGGGGCCGAATCAGCCCCAGCATTTT	CASSQGLSVGPNQPQHF
TRBD1	TRBV19	13	TRBJ1-1	.	TGTGCCAGTTCGGACAGGGTGGCCACTGAAGCTTTCTTT	CASSDRVATEAFF
.	TRBV7-9	12	TRBJ1-2	.	TGTGCCAGCAGCCCGGGCCCCAGCCGGCCCACCTTC	CASSPGPSRPTF
TRBD1	TRBV5-4	17	TRBJ2-2	.	TGTGCCAGCAGCTTGGGACGTTGGGACAGGTACACCGGGGAGCTGTTTTTT	CASSLGRWDRYTGELFF
.	TRBV7-2	14	TRBJ2-1	.	TGTGCCAGCAGCCCGGACCCCCCCGGGGATGAGCAGTTCTTC	CASSPDPPGDEQFF
.	TRBV6-5	15	TRBJ2-7	.	TGTGCCAGCAGTTACTCGGGTGCAGGTTGGTACGAGCAGTACTTC	CASSYSGAGWYEQYF
TRBD2	TRBV10-1	14	TRBJ2-5	.	TGCGCCAGCAGTGAGTCGAACGGGAGGGAGACCCAGTACTTC	CASSESNGRETQYF
TRBD2	TRBV6-2/TRBV6-3	15	TRBJ2-1	.	TGTGCCAGCAGTTTTAGCGGGGGGGCAGGCAATGAGCAGTTCTTC	CASSFSGGAGNEQFF
.	TRBV27	14	TRBJ2-3	.	TGTGCCAGCAGTTTACTAGGGATGACAGATACGCAGTATTTT	CASSLLGMTDTQYF
TRBD1	TRBV6-5	15	TRBJ1-2	.	TGTGCCAGCAGTTACCGGGACAGGGGTAGCTATGGCTACACCTTC	CASSYRDRGSYGYTF
.	TRBV4-1	13	TRBJ1-5	.	TGCGCCAGCAGCCCGCAGCGGGAGCAGCCCCAGCATTTT	CASSPQREQPQHF
.	TRBV18	13	TRBJ2-7	once	TGTGCCAGCTCCCTCAGCAGAGAAGACGAGCAGTACTTC	CASSLSREDEQYF
.	TRBV28	15	TRBJ1-6	.	TGTGCCAGCCGCCCCGGGGACTCCTATAATTCACCCCTCCACTTT	CASRPGDSYNSPLHF
TRBD1	TRBV6-5	16	TRBJ2-7	.	TGTGCCAGCAGTTACTCTCCGACAGGGGGCACTTACGAGCAGTACTTC	CASSYSPTGGTYEQYF
.	TRBV11-3	14	TRBJ2-1	.	TGTGCCAGCAGCTTTAGCGGAGACTACAATGAGCAGTTCTTC	CASSFSGDYNEQFF
TRBD2	TRBV7-6	17	TRBJ2-7	.	TGTGCCAGCAGCCCCCCCCGGACTAGCGGGAGAGTCGACGAGCAGTACTTC	CASSPPRTSGRVDEQYF
TRBD1	TRBV19	12	TRBJ2-7	.	TGTGCCAGTACCCCTTACAGGGGCGAGCAGTACTTC	CASTPYRGEQYF
.	TRBV5-5	15	TRBJ1-4	.	TGTGCCAGCAGCCCGGGACATAACACTAATGAAAAACTGTTTTTT	CASSPGHNTNEKLFF
.	TRBV2	12	TRBJ1-1	.	TGTGCCAGCAGTGGGCCTAACACTGAAGCTTTCTTT	CASSGPNTEAFF
.	TRBV28	13	TRBJ1-2	.	TGTGCCAGCAGTTTATTGGGGGCGGTCGGCTACACCTTC	CASSLLGAVGYTF